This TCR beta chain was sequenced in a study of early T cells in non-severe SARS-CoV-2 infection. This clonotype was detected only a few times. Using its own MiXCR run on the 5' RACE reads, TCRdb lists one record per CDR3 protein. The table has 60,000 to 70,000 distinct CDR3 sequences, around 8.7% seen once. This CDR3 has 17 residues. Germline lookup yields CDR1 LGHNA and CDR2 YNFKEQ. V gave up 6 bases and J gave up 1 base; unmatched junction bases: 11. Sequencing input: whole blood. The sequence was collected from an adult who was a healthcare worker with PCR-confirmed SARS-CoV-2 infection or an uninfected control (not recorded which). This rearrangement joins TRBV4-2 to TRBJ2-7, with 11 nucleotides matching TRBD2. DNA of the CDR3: TGTGCCAGCAGGACTAGCGGGATGGCGTTTTGGTCCTACGAGCAGTACTTC. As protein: CASRTSGMAFWSYEQYF.